This is a list of T cell receptor beta chains from one sample in a study of cytomegalovirus exposure and HLA in healthy donors. Profiling relied on immunoSEQ multiplex PCR, and the TCRdb table lists in-frame clones only, not all of them. The repertoire holds 60,000 or so clones, with 77% as singletons. The sequenced material came from PBMCs. The receptor set was obtained from a female donor in good health and CMV-seronegative. Each CDR3 is given with its conserved first and last residue. D genes are given only for firm matches. A clone size is listed for some rows: how often the clone was seen (once, few, many), or a class if it is expanded.

>NA|TRBV19|NA|TRBJ2-6
CASTETGFPSGANVLTF
>few|TRBV29-1|NA|TRBJ1-2
CSALRAGRPSGYTF
>medium-sized|TRBV9|TRBD1|TRBJ2-7
CASNPTGGDEQYF
>NA|TRBV11-3|NA|TRBJ2-7
CASSLDESYEQYF
>NA|TRBV6-6|NA|TRBJ1-4
CASSYTDRPLNEKLFF
>medium-sized|TRBV5-6|TRBD1|TRBJ1-1
CASSLDSQGTRSEAFF
>NA|TRBV11-3|NA|TRBJ1-1
CASSLMRNTEAFF
>few|TRBV19|TRBD1|TRBJ2-3
CASSINRGQDTQYF
>NA|TRBV7-2|NA|TRBJ2-2
CASSLARDTGELFF
>few|TRBV18|TRBD2|TRBJ2-7
CASSPNVAGGSYEQYF
>NA|TRBV9|TRBD2|TRBJ2-1
CASSPETSGNHNEQFF
>NA|TRBV14|NA|TRBJ1-2
CASSPQGFHGYTF
>NA|TRBV5-6|NA|TRBJ2-3
CASSRGTFSTDTQYF
>NA|TRBV6-5|NA|NA
CASSYSGRAYEQYF
>NA|TRBV28|NA|TRBJ2-1
CASSLTGISYNEQFF
>NA|TRBV18|NA|TRBJ2-7
CASSPGTPYEQYF
>NA|TRBV18|TRBD2|TRBJ2-3
CASSPTSGGATDTQYF
>NA|TRBV4-1|NA|TRBJ2-7
CASSQDRSGSGYEQYF
>NA|TRBV10-3|NA|TRBJ1-1
CAIRPDRRNTEAFF
>NA|TRBV25-1|TRBD1|TRBJ2-4
CASSSQGAIGNIQYF
>NA|TRBV19|TRBD1|TRBJ1-3
CASSTDRASGNTIYF
>NA|TRBV5-6|NA|TRBJ1-2
CASSLKRVNYGYTF
>NA|TRBV7-2|TRBD2|NA
CASSPRGGAGDEQYF
>NA|TRBV28|TRBD2|TRBJ2-1
CASSSSKRTSGRRNEQFF
>NA|TRBV7-2|NA|TRBJ1-2
CASSLPGGSKNGYTF
>few|TRBV9|TRBD2|TRBJ2-4
CASSVGQREGTRAKNIQYF
>NA|TRBV19|TRBD2|TRBJ2-1
CASSLSLGGSYNEQFF
>NA|TRBV2|TRBD1|TRBJ2-5
CASSEDREVFETQYF
>NA|TRBV7-9|NA|TRBJ1-1
CASSLSTLNTEAFF
>NA|TRBV9|NA|TRBJ2-1
CASSVALGSSYNEQFF